Below, 10 T cell receptor beta chains from the same sample are listed, as sequenced in a study of radiotherapy plus CTLA-4 blockade in lung cancer. The assay was immunoSEQ multiplex PCR, and TCRdb's table has in-frame clones only and misses some. Of more than 75,000 clones listed, roughly 80% are singletons. The input for sequencing was peripheral blood, taken from a patient treated with radiotherapy plus ipilimumab. All receptors derive from a human donor with non-small cell lung cancer that progressed on radiotherapy plus ipilimumab.

This chain joins TRBV9 and TRBJ1-4; TRBD1 aligns across 7 bases. The ends lost 3 bases at V and 7 bases at J; junction bases unmatched: 9. The V gene's germline CDR1 is SGDLS and CDR2 YYNGEE. CDR3 length: 15 residues. DNA for the CDR3: TGTGCCAGCAGCGAGATGACAGGGAGGGGTGAAAAACTGTTTTTT. It specifies CASSEMTGRGEKLFF.

This clone appeared a single time. This chain uses TRBV28 with TRBJ2-7, with 9 bases fitting TRBD2. Losses at the gene ends were 6 bases for V and 3 bases for J; bases not matched to a gene: 9. The CDR3 has 15 amino acids. The germline CDR1 and CDR2 sequences are MDHEN and SYDVKM. The CDR3 is CASSWASGRSYEQYF. The CDR3 DNA is TGTGCCAGCAGCTGGGCCAGCGGGAGGAGCTACGAGCAGTACTTC.

J is TRBJ2-7 and V is TRBV18; no reliable D call. The CDR3 has 13 residues. Trimming pared 0 bases from V and 12 bases from J, leaving 15 bases between. CDR1 and CDR2 (germline): KGHSH, LQKENI. CDR3 DNA: TGTGCCAGCTCACCACCAGGCTCACTACGTCGGTACGTC. Protein product: CASSPPGSLRRYV.

A single count supports this clone. The chain combines TRBV6-5 with TRBJ2-5, with 8 bases that match TRBD2. V was clipped by 8 bases and J by 5 bases; unmatched bases: 7. In germline, CDR1 is MNHEY, CDR2 SVGAGI. The CDR3 covers 13 residues. The CDR3 DNA sequence: TGTGCCAGCTACGACGGGGGGGTCGAGACCCAGTACTTC. Translation gives CASYDGGVETQYF.

The rearrangement links TRBV29-1 to TRBJ2-3; tentative D call: TRBD2 (6 bases). Germline V gene data show CDR1 as SQVTM and CDR2 as ANQGSEA. The CDR3 runs to 14 residues. The ends were cut back, 8 bases at V and 5 bases at J, with 20 bases in the middle. CDR3 protein: CSFRAPGVLDTQYF. The DNA of the CDR3 is TGCAGCTTCCGGGCCCCGGGGGTTCTAGATACGCAGTATTTT.

This sequence joins TRBV6-1 and TRBJ2-1; TRBD2 aligns across 7 bases. The CDR3 has 16 residues. Germline V gene sequence: CDR1 MNHNS, CDR2 SASEGT. The V gene end was trimmed by 3 bases and the J gene end by 3 bases; junction bases not matched to a gene: 8. As DNA, the CDR3 is TGTGCCAGCAGTGACATCCGGCGGGAGCTCTACAATGAGCAGTTCTTC. This encodes CASSDIRRELYNEQFF.

The rearrangement joins TRBV12-2 to TRBJ1-5; the DNA was not used to check the table's D call, TRBD1. TRBV12-2 is designated a pseudogene. CDR3 length: 17 residues. CDR3 coding DNA: TGTGCAAGTCGCTTAGTATCTGGGGGACAGGGTAATCAGCCCCAGCATTTT. It specifies CASRLVSGGQGNQPQHF.

The chain carries TRBV5-4 and TRBJ1-2, with 8 bases that match TRBD1. V lost 4 bases, J lost 3 bases, and 11 bases stayed unmatched. Looked up from germline, CDR1 is SGHNT and CDR2 is YYREEE (reference sequence). CDR3 size: 16 residues. The CDR3 region is CASSPGVARGHYGYTF. The CDR3 nucleotides are TGTGCCAGCAGCCCGGGAGTGGCCAGGGGGCACTATGGCTACACCTTC.

This chain uses TRBV7-8 with TRBJ2-1; the match to TRBD2 covers 13 bases. The CDR3 loop spans 18 amino acids. The junction had 5 bases not matched to a gene; V was cut back by 1 base and J by 2 bases. The germline gives CDR1 SGHVS, CDR2 FQNEAQ. The CDR3 reads CASSLGTSGGLTYNEQFF. CDR3 in DNA: TGTGCCAGCAGCTTAGGGACTAGCGGGGGCCTAACCTACAATGAGCAGTTCTTC.

The V call is TRBV28, the J call TRBJ1-2; D is perhaps TRBD1 (5 bases). V shed 4 bases and J shed 7 bases, with 16 bases lying between them. The germline V gene encodes CDR1 MDHEN and CDR2 SYDVKM. This CDR3 is built from 14 residues. Written as DNA, the CDR3 is TGTGCCAGCAGTTCTCACGACAGTTTAGGTGGCTACACCTTC. Translated, it gives CASSSHDSLGGYTF.